These 28 T cell receptor beta chains originate from one sample sequenced in a study of T cells in Graves' hyperthyroidism and ophthalmopathy. Amplification yielded TCR beta CDR3 regions, with RNA transcripts as the source. HTBI primers were used for first-round RT-PCR of the TCR CDR3. TCRdb re-called the multiplex PCR reads through MiXCR, storing one row per CDR3 protein. The sample holds roughly 710,000 distinct CDR3 sequences, approximately 36% seen once. Material: blood. The receptor set was obtained from a middle-aged woman with Graves' hyperthyroidism.

This clonotype was picked up a small number of times. In DNA, the CDR3 is TGTGCCAGCAGCGGCTCCAACTTGCGGAAGACCCAGTACTTC. Translation: CASSGSNLRKTQYF. This chain uses TRBV5-8 with TRBJ2-5; D is undetermined. V was pared by 4 bases and J by 6 bases, with 16 bases between. The CDR3 is made up of 14 amino acids. CDR1 and CDR2 from the germline V gene are SGHTS and YDEGEE.

The chain combines TRBV5-5 with TRBJ1-1; tentative D call: TRBD1 (5 bases). Germline V gene data show CDR1 as SGHKS and CDR2 as YYEKEE (reference sequence). Between the trimmed V and J ends, which lost 3 bases and 6 bases, there was a span of 15 bases. This CDR3 comprises 14 residues. The CDR3: CASSSSGNFAEAFF. The CDR3 DNA reads TGTGCCAGCAGCTCCTCAGGGAATTTCGCTGAAGCTTTCTTT.

This clonotype appeared many times. The V gene is TRBV10-3, the J gene TRBJ2-6; D ambiguous. CDR1 ENHRY and CDR2 SYGVKD come from the germline V gene. V gave up 0 bases and J gave up 2 bases, with 8 bases separating them. The CDR3 runs 16 residues. CDR3 loop: CAISESLVAGANVLTF. The DNA of the CDR3 is TGTGCCATCAGTGAGTCTTTGGTTGCTGGGGCCAACGTCCTGACTTTC.

The rearrangement links TRBV4-2 to TRBJ1-2; TRBD1 matches 7 bases. The J segment lost 8 bases and the V segment lost 0 bases, leaving 12 bases of the junction unmatched. Germline CDR1 reads LGHNA; CDR2 reads YNFKEQ. The CDR3 consists of 16 residues. Here the CDR3 reads CASSQDRWDRRGGYTF. The CDR3 bases are TGTGCCAGCAGCCAAGATCGTTGGGACAGAAGGGGAGGCTACACCTTC.

The chain uses TRBV20-1 and TRBJ1-1, with D maybe TRBD1 (5 bases). CDR1 and CDR2 (germline): DFQATT, SNEGSKA (reference sequence). The CDR3 is made up of 14 amino acids. Trimming cost V 0 bases and J 4 bases, with 12 bases left between them. CDR3 DNA: TGCAGTGCTAGAGATCCCAGGGAGGGCACTGAAGCTTTCTTT. Amino acid sequence: CSARDPREGTEAFF.

This clonotype has only one observation. The J gene is TRBJ1-4, the V gene TRBV2, with D unclear. The CDR3 consists of 13 residues. Looked up from germline, CDR1 is SNHLY and CDR2 is FYNNEI. V was clipped by 8 bases and J by 4 bases, with 11 bases between them. The CDR3 DNA sequence: TGTGCCAGCGGCCTCCAGGTTAATGAAAAACTGTTTTTT. Translation: CASGLQVNEKLFF.

This clonotype was counted a few times. The chain links TRBV7-9 to TRBJ2-7; D gene uncertain. The CDR3 spans 14 residues. Germline V lookup: CDR1 SEHNR, CDR2 FQNEAQ (reference sequence). Trimming removed 1 base from V and 0 bases from J, with 7 bases in between. CDR3: CASSLEGFSYEQYF. The CDR3 nucleotides read TGTGCCAGCAGCTTAGAAGGGTTCTCCTACGAGCAGTACTTC.

The chain links TRBV20-1 to TRBJ2-5; D possibly corresponds to TRBD2 (7 bases). V was trimmed by 6 bases and J by 4 bases, leaving 24 bases between them. The CDR3 runs to 16 residues. Germline CDR1 reads DFQATT; CDR2 reads SNEGSKA (reference sequence). CDR3 sequence reads: CSASSLVRGAGETQYF. The CDR3 nucleotides are TGCAGTGCCAGCAGCTTAGTTCGGGGGGCTGGAGAGACCCAGTACTTC.

J is TRBJ1-1 and V is TRBV4-1, with no clear D. The CDR3 is 13 residues long. V was trimmed by 1 base and J by 0 bases, leaving 3 bases between them. Germline CDR1 is MGHRA and CDR2 is YSYEKL. Here the CDR3 reads CASSQAMNTEAFF. CDR3 DNA sequence: TGCGCCAGCAGCCAAGCGATGAACACTGAAGCTTTCTTT.

J is TRBJ2-7 and V is TRBV27, with unresolved D. Germline V gene sequence: CDR1 MNHEY, CDR2 SMNVEV (reference sequence). This CDR3 contains 9 residues. V was pared by 8 bases and J by 4 bases, with 3 bases between. CDR3 coding DNA: TGTGCCAGCCATTACGAGCAGTACTTC. Protein sequence: CASHYEQYF.

This clonotype was seen more than once but under ten times. The V call is TRBV5-6, the J call TRBJ2-5, with D perhaps being TRBD1 or TRBD2 (5 bases each). The V and J ends lost 9 bases and 6 bases respectively, with 18 bases between them. The CDR3 extends over 13 amino acids. Per germline, CDR1 SGHDT and CDR2 YYEEEE. The CDR3 DNA reads TGTGCCACCGGATGGGGTGAGGGGAAGACCCAGTACTTC. This sequence encodes CATGWGEGKTQYF.

J is TRBJ1-2 and V is TRBV6-5; D might be TRBD1 (5 bases). Germline V gene lookup returns CDR1 MNHEY and CDR2 SVGAGI. Between the trimmed V and J ends, which lost 6 bases and 5 bases, there was a span of 19 bases. The CDR3 runs to 15 residues. CDR3 loop: CASSLGPSEGYGYTF. In DNA form, the CDR3 reads TGTGCCAGCAGCCTGGGACCGTCTGAGGGGTATGGCTACACCTTC.

The chain employs TRBV6-1 and TRBJ1-3; D gene unclear. CDR1 MNHNS and CDR2 SASEGT come from the germline V gene. The ends were cut back, 5 bases at V and 0 bases at J, with 14 bases in the middle. CDR3 length: 16 residues. The CDR3 loop is CASSPRTSVSGNTIYF. CDR3 nucleotide sequence: TGTGCCAGCAGTCCCCGAACATCGGTCTCTGGAAACACCATATATTTT.

This clonotype was seen a few times. This rearrangement joins TRBV7-9 to TRBJ2-6, with 8 nucleotides matching TRBD2. The V segment lost 2 bases and the J segment 2 bases; nucleotides outside the gene matches: 17. CDR1 SEHNR and CDR2 FQNEAQ come from the germline V gene (reference sequence). The CDR3 has 21 residues. CDR3 sequence (DNA): TGTGCCAGCAGCTTACGTCGCGCGGGGGGCGTATTGTCCCCTGGGGCCAACGTCCTGACTTTC. Its translation is CASSLRRAGGVLSPGANVLTF.

This clonotype appeared many times. The chain combines TRBV7-2 with TRBJ1-1; D gene uncertain. V shed 6 bases and J shed 0 bases, with 8 bases lying between them. There are 13 residues in the CDR3. The V gene's germline CDR1 is SGHTA and CDR2 FQGNSA. The CDR3 bases are TGTGCCAGCAGTCCTCGGTTGAACACTGAAGCTTTCTTT. Encoded protein: CASSPRLNTEAFF. Full variable domain (outside the CDR3, taken from reference TRBV7-2 and TRBJ1-1): GAGVSQSPSNKVTEKGKDVELRCDPISGHTALYWYRQSLGQGLEFLIYFQGNSAPDKSGLPSDRFSAERTGGSVSTLTIQRTQQEDSAVYLCASSPRLNTEAFFGQGTRLTVV.

This clonotype was counted only a few times. This chain connects TRBV4-3 to TRBJ1-3, with a possible D match to TRBD1 (5 bases). Trimming took 6 bases from V and 4 from J, leaving 16 bases between them. The CDR3 contains 15 residues. Germline CDR1 is LGHNA and CDR2 is YSLEER. CDR3 bases: TGCGCCAGCAGTCCTGGGGCAGTCTACGGAAACACCATATATTTT. Residues: CASSPGAVYGNTIYF.

The chain links TRBV7-2 to TRBJ2-7; 8 nucleotides agree with TRBD2. The CDR3 is made up of 17 amino acids. V shed 3 bases and J 3 bases; nucleotides not matched to a gene: 13. Germline lookup yields CDR1 SGHTA and CDR2 FQGNSA. This CDR3 is CASSFGPTRTSNYEQYF. The CDR3 coding sequence is TGTGCCAGCAGCTTCGGACCAACGAGGACTAGCAACTACGAGCAGTACTTC.

This clonotype has more than one count but fewer than ten. This rearrangement joins TRBV11-2 to TRBJ2-5; D is possibly TRBD2 (6 bases). V was clipped by 1 base and J by 5 bases, with 17 bases between them. Germline lookup yields CDR1 SGHAT and CDR2 FQNNGV. There are 16 residues in the CDR3. The CDR3, as DNA: TGTGCCAGCAGCTTAGGATTGGGGACTCGGAATGAGACCCAGTACTTC. Protein: CASSLGLGTRNETQYF.

This clonotype turned up a few times. CDR3 DNA sequence: TGTGCCAGCAGTTACTCCTCAGGGGTAAATGGCTACACCTTC. This codes for CASSYSSGVNGYTF. The rearrangement links TRBV6-5 to TRBJ1-2, with a tentative D call TRBD1 (6 bases). Germline-derived CDR1 and CDR2 are MNHEY and SVGAGI. This CDR3 spans 14 amino acids. Between the trimmed V and J ends, which lost 0 bases and 6 bases, there was a span of 11 bases.

This clonotype came up a few times. This chain connects TRBV5-6 to TRBJ2-7; perhaps TRBD1 as D (6 bases). This CDR3 spans 15 amino acids. The V gene lost 3 bases and the J gene lost 3 bases, with 16 bases spanning the gap. Germline assignment: CDR1 SGHDT and CDR2 YYEEEE. The CDR3 sequence is CASSSTEQGSYEQYF. The CDR3, as DNA: TGTGCCAGCAGCTCCACTGAACAGGGAAGCTACGAGCAGTACTTC.

This clonotype appeared many times. This rearrangement joins TRBV6-2 or TRBV6-3 to TRBJ1-2, with D unresolved. V was cut by 2 bases and J by 4 bases, with 8 bases left in between. The germline V gene has CDR1 MNHEY and CDR2 SVGEGT. The CDR3 runs 13 residues. This CDR3 is CASSYDQVYGYTF. The CDR3 DNA reads TGTGCCAGCAGTTACGACCAGGTCTATGGCTACACCTTC.

V usage is TRBV27 and J usage is TRBJ2-2; 8 bases line up with TRBD1. The J segment lost 5 bases and the V segment lost 10 bases, leaving 9 bases of the junction unmatched. Germline lookup yields CDR1 MNHEY and CDR2 SMNVEV (reference sequence). The CDR3 consists of 14 residues. CDR3 bases: TGTGCCACCCGTCAGGGGGCGAGAACCGGGGAGCTGTTTTTT. Protein product: CATRQGARTGELFF.

This clonotype showed up just a few times. The chain carries TRBV4-1 and TRBJ1-2; no firm D call. Germline-derived CDR1 and CDR2 are MGHRA and YSYEKL. There are 15 residues in the CDR3. V lost 4 bases to trimming and J lost 7 bases, with 19 bases between them. The CDR3 loop reads CASSPPEGRHGGYTF. The CDR3 DNA reads as TGCGCCAGCAGCCCCCCTGAGGGCAGGCACGGTGGCTACACCTTC.

This clonotype was seen once. The chain couples TRBV12-3 or TRBV12-4 to TRBJ2-7, with 9 nucleotides matching TRBD1. This CDR3 is 15 amino acids long. V lost 3 bases to trimming and J lost 2 bases; unmatched junction nucleotides: 5. The CDR3 region is CASSLPGQGAYEQYF. For the CDR3, the DNA is TGTGCCAGCAGTTTGCCGGGACAGGGCGCCTACGAGCAGTACTTC.

This clonotype was found many times. The chain employs TRBV7-9 and TRBJ1-2; tentatively, D is TRBD1 (5 bases). The CDR3 extends over 14 amino acids. Deletions cut 4 bases from V and 4 bases from J, with 13 bases between. Germline loops: CDR1 SEHNR, CDR2 FQNEAQ (reference sequence). The CDR3 here is CASSSPQGSYGYTF. CDR3 nucleotide sequence: TGTGCCAGCAGCTCCCCCCAGGGAAGCTATGGCTACACCTTC.

The chain combines TRBV24-1 with TRBJ2-5, with TRBD1 matching over 7 bases. This CDR3 contains 14 residues. CDR1 is KGHDR and CDR2 is SFDVKD in the germline V gene. In DNA, the CDR3 is TGTGCTAGGGGGCGAGACAGGCCCCTTGAGACCCAGTACTTC. It yields the protein CARGRDRPLETQYF.

Of note for this clonotype: It may be a read error: a sequence one base away is much more abundant. The chain is built from TRBV12-3 or TRBV12-4 and TRBJ1-2, with 9 bases aligning to TRBD1. This CDR3 is built from 14 residues. V lost 7 bases to trimming and J lost 6 bases; unmatched junction nucleotides: 9. For the CDR3, the DNA is TGTGCCAGCACCCAGGGACAGGGAGAGGATGGCTACACCTTC. Protein sequence: CASTQGQGEDGYTF.

There are a few counts of this clonotype. The chain joins TRBV13 to TRBJ2-7; D may be TRBD1 (5 bases). The germline gives CDR1 PRHDT, CDR2 FYEKMQ (reference sequence). Trimming removed 2 bases from V and 4 bases from J, with 12 bases in between. This CDR3 is 14 amino acids long. In DNA, the CDR3 is TGTGCCAGCAGCTTAATAGGGGAATCTTACGAGCAGTACTTC. Encoded protein: CASSLIGESYEQYF.